These 3 T cell receptor beta chains came from one sample sequenced in a study of cytomegalovirus exposure and HLA in healthy donors. The assay was immunoSEQ multiplex PCR, and TCRdb's table has in-frame clones only and misses some. The table lists roughly 59,000 clones, over 90% of them singletons. Sequenced: PBMCs. These receptors all come from a woman younger than 30 in good health and CMV-seropositive.

V and J are TRBV6-4 and TRBJ2-1; D may be TRBD1 (5 bases). This CDR3 has 14 residues. V lost 3 bases and J 6 bases, leaving 12 bases between the germline ends. CDR1 and CDR2 (germline): MRHNA, SNTAGT. The CDR3 protein is CASSEQGWVNEQFF. The DNA of the CDR3 is TGTGCCAGCAGTGAGCAGGGTTGGGTCAATGAGCAGTTCTTC.

The chain joins TRBV30 to TRBJ2-1; no definite D call. The V end was cut by 2 bases, the J end by 7 bases, with 12 bases between. Germline V lookup: CDR1 GTSNPN, CDR2 SVGIG (reference sequence). The CDR3 sequence is 13 residues long. The CDR3 DNA is TGTGCCTGGAGTCCTCCCCCTAATAATGAGCAGTTCTTC. Amino acid sequence: CAWSPPPNNEQFF.

The chain combines TRBV6-1 with TRBJ1-1, with D uncertain. This CDR3 region has 14 residues. V was pared by 6 bases and J by 5 bases, with 16 bases between. Germline CDR1 reads MNHNS; CDR2 reads SASEGT. Here the CDR3 DNA reads TGTGCCAGCAGCAAAGTAACTTCGGGGACTGAAGCTTTCTTT. This sequence encodes CASSKVTSGTEAFF.